Listed here are 14 T cell receptor beta chains from one sample, sequenced in a study of T-cell memory formation after mild COVID-19. MiXCR was run by TCRdb on the 5' RACE reads, yielding one entry per CDR3 protein. The table includes approximately 500,000 distinct CDR3 sequences, about 23% detected once. Material for sequencing was PBMCs or a T cell subset sorted from them (not recorded which). These receptors were collected from an adult woman who had mild COVID-19 (a few samples of this study predate the infection). Cell type and time point are not known.

The rearrangement joins TRBV7-9 to TRBJ2-7; 7 nucleotides align to TRBD1. The CDR3 totals 16 residues. Germline values: CDR1 SEHNR, CDR2 FQNEAQ (reference sequence). V lost 0 bases and J lost 2; bases outside the gene matches: 7. DNA for the CDR3: TGTGCCAGCAGCTTAGCGTATGGGACAGCTGCCTACGAGCAGTACTTC. Translating gives CASSLAYGTAAYEQYF.

The chain uses TRBV24-1 and TRBJ2-5; 7 nucleotides agree with TRBD1. V shed 0 bases and J 2 bases; nucleotides not matched to a gene: 5. The CDR3 covers 16 residues. Germline V gene data show CDR1 as KGHDR and CDR2 as SFDVKD. The CDR3 coding sequence is TGTGCCACCAGTGATTTGGGCAGGGGGACGCAAGAGACCCAGTACTTC. Translation: CATSDLGRGTQETQYF.

This clonotype was picked up a small number of times. This sequence joins TRBV9 and TRBJ2-1; TRBD2 agrees at 10 bases. Germline V gene data show CDR1 as SGDLS and CDR2 as YYNGEE. J was trimmed by 4 bases and V by 7 bases; bases with no gene match: 14. This CDR3 region has 17 residues. The CDR3 nucleotides are TGTGCCAGCGGTGGGGGGTCTAGCGGGAGTCGGTACAATGAGCAGTTCTTC. This gives the protein CASGGGSSGSRYNEQFF.

This clonotype has only a few counts. The chain joins TRBV19 to TRBJ1-1; perhaps TRBD1 as D (6 bases). V was cut by 5 bases and J by 2 bases, with 12 bases left in between. The CDR3 runs to 14 residues. Germline CDR1 and CDR2: LNHDA and SQIVND (reference sequence). CDR3: CASSVDRTNTEAFF. In nucleotides, the CDR3 is TGTGCCAGTAGTGTCGACAGGACTAACACTGAAGCTTTCTTT.

The rearrangement uses TRBV3-1 and TRBJ2-2, with 7 nucleotides matching TRBD1. Germline CDR1 is LGHDT and CDR2 is YNNKEL (reference sequence). The CDR3 runs 15 residues. After removal of 2 bases from V and 4 bases from J, the junction contained 4 bases not matched to a gene. CDR3 DNA: TGTGCCAGCAGCCAACTGGACAGGACCACCGGGGAGCTGTTTTTT. Translated, it gives CASSQLDRTTGELFF.

This clonotype was recorded at least ten times. The rearrangement joins TRBV25-1 to TRBJ2-7; TRBD1 matches at 9 bases. The V gene's germline CDR1 is MGHDK and CDR2 SYGVNS. CDR3 length: 15 amino acids. With 5 bases clipped from V and 6 bases from J, the junction kept 11 bases outside the gene matches. This CDR3 is CASSSHRGLRLEQYF. In DNA, the CDR3 is TGTGCCAGCAGTTCTCACAGGGGGCTCAGACTCGAGCAGTACTTC.

The V gene is TRBV20-1, the J gene TRBJ2-1, with D hard to call. CDR1 DFQATT and CDR2 SNEGSKA come from the germline V gene (reference sequence). The CDR3 is 13 residues long. The V and J ends lost 3 bases and 8 bases respectively, with 14 bases between them. This chain's CDR3 is CSASLGSSHEQFF. CDR3 in DNA: TGCAGTGCTAGCCTAGGGTCGTCTCATGAGCAGTTCTTC.

This clonotype has just a few counts. CDR3 nucleotides: TGTGCCTCCTCCGAAGGGACTAACCGGGGAGAGACCCAGTACTTC. This codes for CASSEGTNRGETQYF. The V call is TRBV30, the J call TRBJ2-5, with TRBD2 matching over 7 bases. V lost 7 bases to trimming and J lost 4 bases; unmatched junction nucleotides: 15. The CDR3 is 15 residues long. Germline CDR1 is GTSNPN and CDR2 is SVGIG (reference sequence).

This clonotype has just a few counts. The chain combines TRBV3-1 with TRBJ2-2; D remains ambiguous. V lost 10 bases and J 2 bases, leaving 11 bases between the germline ends. Germline CDR1 reads LGHDT; CDR2 reads YNNKEL (reference sequence). This CDR3 spans 13 amino acids. The CDR3 coding sequence is TGTGCCACCTCGCGGAGAAACACCGGGGAGCTGTTTTTT. This encodes CATSRRNTGELFF.

The chain is built from TRBV5-1 and TRBJ2-3; no clear D gene. CDR3 size: 15 residues. Germline CDR1 is SGHRS and CDR2 is YFSETQ. Trimming took 0 bases from V and 2 from J, leaving 10 bases between them. The DNA of the CDR3 is TGCGCCAGCAGCTTGGCTCCCCAGCCCACAGATACGCAGTATTTT. The encoded protein is CASSLAPQPTDTQYF.

The V call is TRBV18, the J call TRBJ1-2; no reliable D call. The germline gives CDR1 KGHSH, CDR2 LQKENI. The CDR3 is made up of 16 amino acids. The V end lost 3 bases, the J end lost 1 base, and 15 bases lay between the germline ends. The CDR3 coding sequence is TGTGCCAGCTCACCCAACCCGGTGGCGGGTAACTATGGCTACACCTTC. Amino acids: CASSPNPVAGNYGYTF.

The CDR3 protein is CASSFYNTDTQYF. DNA for the CDR3: TGTGCCAGCAGCTTTTACAACACAGATACGCAGTATTTT. The chain couples TRBV7-2 to TRBJ2-3; no clear D gene. The germline V gene has CDR1 SGHTA and CDR2 FQGNSA. The length of the CDR3 is 13 residues. V shed 3 bases and J shed 2 bases, with 6 bases lying between them.

The rearrangement joins TRBV20-1 to TRBJ2-1; D is possibly TRBD1 (5 bases). V was pared by 0 bases and J by 0 bases, with 9 bases between. CDR1 and CDR2 from the germline V gene are DFQATT and SNEGSKA (reference sequence). The CDR3 contains 15 residues. The CDR3 DNA reads TGCAGTGCTAGAGAGGACATAAGCTCCTACAATGAGCAGTTCTTC. Its translation: CSAREDISSYNEQFF.

The chain carries TRBV4-2 and TRBJ1-2; D call uncertain. This CDR3 is 15 amino acids long. V was clipped by 2 bases and J by 7 bases, with 17 bases between them. Germline V gene data show CDR1 as LGHNA and CDR2 as YNFKEQ. CDR3 sequence reads: CASSQHYRGKTGYTF. The CDR3 DNA reads TGTGCCAGCAGCCAACATTATCGGGGAAAGACTGGCTACACCTTC.